The subject of this entry is one TCR beta chain. The participants were between roughly 18 and 89 years old and came from 24 US areas. Each participant's cohort was designated according to participant-reported clinical history. Two negative PCRs, clearance, or symptom resolution had been documented for recovered Cohort 3 donors. The repertoire was sequenced with immunoSEQ multiplex PCR; TCRdb's copy has only in-frame clones and lacks some. Seen here are 150,000 to 200,000 clones, 86% observed once, and the top ten hold more than 7.5%. This CDR3 has 15 residues. V gave up 1 base and J gave up 10 bases; unmatched junction bases: 3. The V gene's germline CDR1 is MNHEY and CDR2 SMNVEV (reference sequence). These data originate in a study of blood T cell repertoires in COVID-19.

The sample consisted of PBMCs or T cells enriched from blood (not recorded which). This clonotype was sampled from a woman in her 30s who had recovered from COVID-19. The chain has TRBV27 and TRBJ1-6; TRBD1 agrees at 11 bases. The CDR3 DNA is TGTGCCAGCAGTTTATGGGGACAGGGGGGGTCACCCCTCCACTTT. Translation: CASSLWGQGGSPLHF.